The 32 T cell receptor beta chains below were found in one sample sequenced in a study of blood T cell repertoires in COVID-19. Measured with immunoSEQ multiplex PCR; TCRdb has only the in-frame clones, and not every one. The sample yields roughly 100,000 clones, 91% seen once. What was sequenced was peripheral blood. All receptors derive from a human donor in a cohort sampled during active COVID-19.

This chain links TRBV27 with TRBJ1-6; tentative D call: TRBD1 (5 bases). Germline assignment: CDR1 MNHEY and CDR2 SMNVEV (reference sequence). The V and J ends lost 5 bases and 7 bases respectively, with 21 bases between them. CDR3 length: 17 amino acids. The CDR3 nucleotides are TGTGCCAGCAGTGCCAAACAGCAGGGCCCCCCGAATTCACCCCTCCACTTT. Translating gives CASSAKQQGPPNSPLHF.

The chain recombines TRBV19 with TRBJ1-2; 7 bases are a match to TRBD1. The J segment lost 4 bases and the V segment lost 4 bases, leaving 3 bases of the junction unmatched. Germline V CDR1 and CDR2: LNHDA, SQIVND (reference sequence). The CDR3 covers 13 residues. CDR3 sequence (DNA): TGTGCCAGTAGTAGGGACAGATTCTATGGCTACACCTTC. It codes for CASSRDRFYGYTF.

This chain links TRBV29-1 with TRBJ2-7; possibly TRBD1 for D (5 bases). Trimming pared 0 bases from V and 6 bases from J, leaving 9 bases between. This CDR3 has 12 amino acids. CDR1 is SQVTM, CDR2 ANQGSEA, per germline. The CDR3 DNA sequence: TGCAGCGTTGAAGATATAGGGGCCGAGCAGTACTTC. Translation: CSVEDIGAEQYF.

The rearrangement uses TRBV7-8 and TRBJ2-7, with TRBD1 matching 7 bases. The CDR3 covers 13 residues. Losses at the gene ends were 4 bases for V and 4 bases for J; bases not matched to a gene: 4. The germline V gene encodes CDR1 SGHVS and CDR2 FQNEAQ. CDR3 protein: CASSSGQTYEQYF. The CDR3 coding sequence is TGTGCCAGCAGCTCGGGACAGACATACGAGCAGTACTTC. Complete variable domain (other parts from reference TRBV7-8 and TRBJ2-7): GAGVSQSPRYKVAKRGQDVALRCDPISGHVSLFWYQQALGQGPEFLTYFQNEAQLDKSGLPSDRFFAERPEGSVSTLKIQRTQQEDSAVYLCASSSGQTYEQYFGPGTRLTVT.

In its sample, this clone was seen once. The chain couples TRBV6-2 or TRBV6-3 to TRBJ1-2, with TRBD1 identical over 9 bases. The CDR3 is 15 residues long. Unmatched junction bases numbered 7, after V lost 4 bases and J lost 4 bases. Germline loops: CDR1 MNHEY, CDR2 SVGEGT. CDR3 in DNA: TGTGCCAGCAGTTCACAGGGGGCGCGGAGCTATGGCTACACCTTC. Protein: CASSSQGARSYGYTF.

CDR3: CASSLGTEATDTQYF. The CDR3 DNA reads TGCGCCAGCAGCTTAGGAACGGAGGCTACAGATACGCAGTATTTT. The chain links TRBV5-1 to TRBJ2-3, with D possibly being TRBD2 (5 bases). The V end lost 2 bases, the J end lost 3 bases, and 13 bases lay between the germline ends. Germline-derived CDR1 and CDR2 are SGHRS and YFSETQ. There are 15 residues in the CDR3. The variable domain in full, completed from reference TRBV5-1 and TRBJ2-3, reads KAGVTQTPRYLIKTRGQQVTLSCSPISGHRSVSWYQQTPGQGLQFLFEYFSETQRNKGNFPGRFSGRQFSNSRSEMNVSTLELGDSALYLCASSLGTEATDTQYFGPGTRLTVL.

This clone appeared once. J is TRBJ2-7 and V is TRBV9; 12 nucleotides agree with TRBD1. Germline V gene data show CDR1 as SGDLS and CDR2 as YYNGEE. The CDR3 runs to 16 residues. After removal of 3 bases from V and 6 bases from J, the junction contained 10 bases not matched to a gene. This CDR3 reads CASSASGTGGVGEQYF. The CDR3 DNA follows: TGTGCCAGCAGCGCCTCCGGGACAGGGGGCGTTGGCGAGCAGTACTTC.

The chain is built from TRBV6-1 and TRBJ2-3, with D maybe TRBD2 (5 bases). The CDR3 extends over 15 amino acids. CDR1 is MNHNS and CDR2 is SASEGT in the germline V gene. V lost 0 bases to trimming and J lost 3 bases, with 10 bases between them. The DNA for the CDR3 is TGTGCCAGCAGTGAAGCGGGAGTCGGAACAGATACGCAGTATTTT. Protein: CASSEAGVGTDTQYF.

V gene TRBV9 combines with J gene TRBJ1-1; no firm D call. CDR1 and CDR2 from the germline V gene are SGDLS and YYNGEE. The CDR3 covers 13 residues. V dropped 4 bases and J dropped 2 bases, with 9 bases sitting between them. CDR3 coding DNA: TGTGCCAGCAGCCCCGGAGGTAACACTGAAGCTTTCTTT. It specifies CASSPGGNTEAFF.

The CDR3 nucleotides are TGCGCCAGCAGCTTGGACGGGAGCCAAAATTCACCCCTCCACTTT. Its translation is CASSLDGSQNSPLHF. The chain joins TRBV5-1 to TRBJ1-6, with no clear D. V lost 0 bases, J lost 7 bases, and 11 bases lay in between. Germline loops: CDR1 SGHRS, CDR2 YFSETQ. This CDR3 has 15 amino acids.

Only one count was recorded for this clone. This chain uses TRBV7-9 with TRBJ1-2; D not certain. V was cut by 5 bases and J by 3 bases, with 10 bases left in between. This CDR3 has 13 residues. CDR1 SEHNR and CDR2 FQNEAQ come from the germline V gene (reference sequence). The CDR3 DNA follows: TGTGCCAGCAGCATGGACTCTGACTATGGCTACACCTTC. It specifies CASSMDSDYGYTF.

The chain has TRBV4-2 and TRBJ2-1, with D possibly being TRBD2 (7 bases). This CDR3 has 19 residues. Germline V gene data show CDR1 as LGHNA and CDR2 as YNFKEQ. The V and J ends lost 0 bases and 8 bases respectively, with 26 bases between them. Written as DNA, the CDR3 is TGTGCCAGCAGCCAAGATCTAAGTACGGGGGGCCGGTTCCTACATGAGCAGTTCTTC. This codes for CASSQDLSTGGRFLHEQFF.

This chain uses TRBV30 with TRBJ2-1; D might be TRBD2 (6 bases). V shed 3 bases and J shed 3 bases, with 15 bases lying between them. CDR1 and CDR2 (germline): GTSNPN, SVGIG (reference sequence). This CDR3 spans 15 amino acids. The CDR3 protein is CAWSLGTGLYNEQFF. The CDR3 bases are TGTGCCTGGAGCCTAGGGACTGGCCTCTACAATGAGCAGTTCTTC.

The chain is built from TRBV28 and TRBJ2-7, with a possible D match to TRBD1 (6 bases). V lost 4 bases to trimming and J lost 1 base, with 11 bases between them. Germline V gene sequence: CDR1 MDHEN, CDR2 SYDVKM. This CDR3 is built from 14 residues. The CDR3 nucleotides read TGTGCCAGCAGTTCGCCGCAGGGGTCCTACGAGCAGTACTTC. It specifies CASSSPQGSYEQYF. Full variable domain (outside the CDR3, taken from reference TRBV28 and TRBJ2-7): DVKVTQSSRYLVKRTGEKVFLECVQDMDHENMFWYRQDPGLGLRLIYFSYDVKMKEKGDIPEGYSVSREKKERFSLILESASTNQTSMYLCASSSPQGSYEQYFGPGTRLTVT.

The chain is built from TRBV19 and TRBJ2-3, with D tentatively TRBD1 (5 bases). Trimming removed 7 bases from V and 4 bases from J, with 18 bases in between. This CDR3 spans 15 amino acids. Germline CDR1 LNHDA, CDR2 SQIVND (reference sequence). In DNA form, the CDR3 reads TGTGCCAGTAAACTTCAGGGTGTTTTTGCAGATACGCAGTATTTT. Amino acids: CASKLQGVFADTQYF.

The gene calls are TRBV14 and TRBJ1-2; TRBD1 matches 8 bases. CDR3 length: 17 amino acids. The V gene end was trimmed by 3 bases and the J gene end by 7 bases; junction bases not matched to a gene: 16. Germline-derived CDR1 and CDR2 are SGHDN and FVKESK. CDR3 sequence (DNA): TGTGCCAGCAGCCAGCTCCGTCGGGACAGGCGATGGGGTGGCTACACCTTC. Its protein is CASSQLRRDRRWGGYTF.

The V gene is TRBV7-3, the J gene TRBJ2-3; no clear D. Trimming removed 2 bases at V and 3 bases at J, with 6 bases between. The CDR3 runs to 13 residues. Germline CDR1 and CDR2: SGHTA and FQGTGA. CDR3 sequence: CASSLGRTDTQYF. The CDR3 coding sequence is TGTGCCAGCAGCTTAGGCAGAACAGATACGCAGTATTTT.

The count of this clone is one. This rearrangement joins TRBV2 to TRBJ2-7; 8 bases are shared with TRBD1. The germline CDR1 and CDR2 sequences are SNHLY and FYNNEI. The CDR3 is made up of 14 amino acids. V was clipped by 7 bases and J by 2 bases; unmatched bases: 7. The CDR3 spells CASKPGTGAYEQYF. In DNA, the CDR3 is TGTGCCAGCAAGCCTGGGACAGGAGCCTACGAGCAGTACTTC.

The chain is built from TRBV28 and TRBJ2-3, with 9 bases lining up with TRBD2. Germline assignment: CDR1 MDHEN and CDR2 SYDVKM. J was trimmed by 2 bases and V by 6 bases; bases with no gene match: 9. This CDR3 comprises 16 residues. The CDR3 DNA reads TGTGCCAGCAGGACGACCGCGGGAGGGTACACAGATACGCAGTATTTT. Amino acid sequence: CASRTTAGGYTDTQYF.

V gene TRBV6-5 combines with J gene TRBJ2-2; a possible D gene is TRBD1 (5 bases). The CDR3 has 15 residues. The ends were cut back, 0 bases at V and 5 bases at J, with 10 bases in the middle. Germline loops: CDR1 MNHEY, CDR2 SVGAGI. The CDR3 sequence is CASSYSKAGTGELFF. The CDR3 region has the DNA TGTGCCAGCAGTTACTCGAAAGCAGGGACCGGGGAGCTGTTTTTT.

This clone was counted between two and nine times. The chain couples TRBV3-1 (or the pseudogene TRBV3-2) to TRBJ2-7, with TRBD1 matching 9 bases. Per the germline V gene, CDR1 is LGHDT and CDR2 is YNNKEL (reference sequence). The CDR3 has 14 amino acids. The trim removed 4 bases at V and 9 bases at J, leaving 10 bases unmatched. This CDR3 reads CASSPSGQGNRQYF. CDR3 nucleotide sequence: TGTGCCAGCAGCCCATCGGGACAGGGAAATAGGCAGTACTTC.

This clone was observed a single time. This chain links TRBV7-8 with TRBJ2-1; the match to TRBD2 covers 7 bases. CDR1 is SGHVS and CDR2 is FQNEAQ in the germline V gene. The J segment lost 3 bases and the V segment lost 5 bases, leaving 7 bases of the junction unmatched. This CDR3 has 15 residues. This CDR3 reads CASSTRDYYYNEQFF. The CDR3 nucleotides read TGTGCCAGCAGCACGCGGGACTATTACTACAATGAGCAGTTCTTC.

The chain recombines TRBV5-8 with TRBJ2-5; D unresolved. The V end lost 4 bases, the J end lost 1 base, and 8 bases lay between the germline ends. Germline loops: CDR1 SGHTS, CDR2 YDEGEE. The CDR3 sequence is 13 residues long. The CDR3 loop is CASSTTIQETQYF. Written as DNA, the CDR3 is TGTGCCAGCAGCACTACTATCCAAGAGACCCAGTACTTC.

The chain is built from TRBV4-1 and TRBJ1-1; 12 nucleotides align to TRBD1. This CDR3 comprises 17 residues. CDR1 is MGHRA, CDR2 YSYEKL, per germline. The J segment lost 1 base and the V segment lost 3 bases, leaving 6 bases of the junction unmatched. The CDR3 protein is CASSQGDRGRWNTEAFF. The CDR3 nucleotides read TGCGCCAGCAGCCAGGGGGACAGGGGGCGGTGGAACACTGAAGCTTTCTTT.

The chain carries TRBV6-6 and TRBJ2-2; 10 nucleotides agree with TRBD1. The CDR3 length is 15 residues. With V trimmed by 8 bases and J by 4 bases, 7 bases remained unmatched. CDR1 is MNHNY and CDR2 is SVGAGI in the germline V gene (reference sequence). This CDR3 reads CASGRQGAGTGELFF. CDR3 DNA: TGTGCCAGCGGAAGACAGGGGGCAGGCACCGGGGAGCTGTTTTTT.

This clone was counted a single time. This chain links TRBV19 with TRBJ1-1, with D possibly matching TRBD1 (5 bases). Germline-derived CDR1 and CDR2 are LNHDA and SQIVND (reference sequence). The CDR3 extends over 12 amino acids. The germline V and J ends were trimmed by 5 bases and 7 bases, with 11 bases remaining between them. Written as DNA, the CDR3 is TGTGCCAGTAGTCCGGCGGGGCTTGAAGCTTTCTTT. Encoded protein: CASSPAGLEAFF.

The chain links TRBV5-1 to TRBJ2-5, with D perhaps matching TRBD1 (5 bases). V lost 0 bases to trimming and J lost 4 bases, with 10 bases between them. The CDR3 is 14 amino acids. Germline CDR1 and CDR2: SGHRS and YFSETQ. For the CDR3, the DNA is TGCGCCAGCAGCTTGGTGGCCCAGGGAGAGACCCAGTACTTC. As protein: CASSLVAQGETQYF.

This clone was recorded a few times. The CDR3 coding sequence is TGTGCCAGTAGTCTAGGGTCAGGGGTCAATCAGCCCCAGCATTTT. It translates to CASSLGSGVNQPQHF. The chain employs TRBV19 and TRBJ1-5, with D perhaps TRBD1 (6 bases). Per germline, CDR1 LNHDA and CDR2 SQIVND (reference sequence). This CDR3 is built from 15 residues. The V and J ends lost 5 bases and 3 bases respectively, with 14 bases between them.

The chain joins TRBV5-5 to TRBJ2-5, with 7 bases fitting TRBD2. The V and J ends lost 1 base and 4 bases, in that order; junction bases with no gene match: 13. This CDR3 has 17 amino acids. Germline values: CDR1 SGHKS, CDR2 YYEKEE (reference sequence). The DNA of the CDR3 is TGTGCCAGCAGCTTGTTATCCTCCGGCGGCGGGGGAGAGACCCAGTACTTC. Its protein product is CASSLLSSGGGGETQYF.

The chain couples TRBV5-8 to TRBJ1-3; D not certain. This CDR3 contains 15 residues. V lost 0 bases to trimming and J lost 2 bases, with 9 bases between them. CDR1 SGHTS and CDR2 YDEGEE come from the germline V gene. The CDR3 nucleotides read TGTGCCAGCAGCTTGGGGGTTAGCGCTGGAAACACCATATATTTT. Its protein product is CASSLGVSAGNTIYF.

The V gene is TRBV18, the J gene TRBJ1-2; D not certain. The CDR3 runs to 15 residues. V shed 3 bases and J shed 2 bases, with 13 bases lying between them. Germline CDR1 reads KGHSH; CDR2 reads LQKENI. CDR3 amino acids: CASSPRPEANYGYTF. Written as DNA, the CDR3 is TGTGCCAGCTCACCCCGGCCCGAGGCCAACTATGGCTACACCTTC.

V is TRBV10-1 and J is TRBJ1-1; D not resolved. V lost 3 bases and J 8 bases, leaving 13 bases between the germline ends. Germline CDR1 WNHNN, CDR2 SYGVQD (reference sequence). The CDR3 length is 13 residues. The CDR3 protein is CASSERPAGEAFF. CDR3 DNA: TGCGCCAGCAGTGAACGCCCGGCGGGGGAAGCTTTCTTT.